This section outlines one T cell receptor beta chain sequence together with its context. Only in-frame clones appear in the TCRdb table, and some are missing; sequencing was by immunoSEQ multiplex PCR. The sample holds approximately 60,000 clones, 70% to 80% seen once. The sample belongs to a study of blood T cell repertoires in COVID-19. Study-level information: Sites in the United States, Italy and Spain provided acute and convalescent COVID-19 samples. Nucleic acid was either cDNA or gDNA, and it came from T cells, B-cell-depleted T cells, or PBMCs.

Germline V lookup: CDR1 SGHRS, CDR2 YFSETQ. Trimming took 2 bases from V and 10 from J; bases not matched to a gene: 22. CDR3 length: 21 amino acids. The chain carries TRBV5-1 and TRBJ2-1, with 15 bases matching TRBD2. Sequences were obtained from peripheral blood. This receptor was taken from a man aged 60 to 69 with acute or convalescent COVID-19. This chain's CDR3 is CASSFLPGLAGGRLGNGEQFF. Here the CDR3 DNA reads TGCGCCAGCAGCTTCCTCCCGGGACTAGCGGGAGGACGGCTCGGGAATGGGGAGCAGTTCTTC.